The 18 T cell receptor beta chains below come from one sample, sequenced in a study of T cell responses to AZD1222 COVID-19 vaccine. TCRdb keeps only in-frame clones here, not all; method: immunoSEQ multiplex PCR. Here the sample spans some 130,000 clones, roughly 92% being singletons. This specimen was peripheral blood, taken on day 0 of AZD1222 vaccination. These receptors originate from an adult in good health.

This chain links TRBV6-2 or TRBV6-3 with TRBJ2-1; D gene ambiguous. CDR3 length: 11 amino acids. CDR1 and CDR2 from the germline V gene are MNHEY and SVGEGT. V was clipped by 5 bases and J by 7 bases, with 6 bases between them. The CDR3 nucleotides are TGTGCCAGCAGTACCGGGAATGAGCAGTTCTTC. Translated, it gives CASSTGNEQFF.

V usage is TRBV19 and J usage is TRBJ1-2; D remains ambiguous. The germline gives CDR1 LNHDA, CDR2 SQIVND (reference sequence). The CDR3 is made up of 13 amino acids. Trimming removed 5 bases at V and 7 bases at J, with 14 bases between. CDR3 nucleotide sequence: TGTGCCAGTAGTTCAAGGGTCGTCCGTGGCTACACCTTC. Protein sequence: CASSSRVVRGYTF. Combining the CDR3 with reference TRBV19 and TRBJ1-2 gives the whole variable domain DGGITQSPKYLFRKEGQNVTLSCEQNLNHDAMYWYRQDPGQGLRLIYYSQIVNDFQKGDIAEGYSVSREKKESFPLTVTSAQKNPTAFYLCASSSRVVRGYTFGSGTRLTVV.

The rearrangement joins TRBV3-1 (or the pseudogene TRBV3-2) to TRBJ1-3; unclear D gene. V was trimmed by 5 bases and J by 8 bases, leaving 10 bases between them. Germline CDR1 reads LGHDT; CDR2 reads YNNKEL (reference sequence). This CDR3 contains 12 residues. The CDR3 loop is CASSNAVDTIYF. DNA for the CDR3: TGTGCCAGCAGCAATGCCGTGGACACCATATATTTT.

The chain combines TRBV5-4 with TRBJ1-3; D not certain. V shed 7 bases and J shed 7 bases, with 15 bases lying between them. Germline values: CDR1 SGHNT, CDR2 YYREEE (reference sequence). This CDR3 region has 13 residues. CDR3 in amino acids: CASLDFLGNTIYF. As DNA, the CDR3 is TGTGCCAGCTTGGACTTCCTCGGGAACACCATATATTTT.

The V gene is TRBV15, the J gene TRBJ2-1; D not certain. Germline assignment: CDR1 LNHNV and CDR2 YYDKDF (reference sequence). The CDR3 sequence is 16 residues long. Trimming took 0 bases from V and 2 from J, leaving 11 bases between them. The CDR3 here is CATSRDPGATYNEQFF. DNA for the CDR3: TGTGCCACCAGCAGAGATCCGGGCGCCACCTACAATGAGCAGTTCTTC.

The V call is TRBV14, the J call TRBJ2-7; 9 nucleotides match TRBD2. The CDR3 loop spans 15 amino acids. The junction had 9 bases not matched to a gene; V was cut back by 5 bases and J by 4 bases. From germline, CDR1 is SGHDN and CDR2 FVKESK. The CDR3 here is CASSSSSGSIYEQYF. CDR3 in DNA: TGTGCCAGCAGCTCCAGTAGCGGGAGTATTTACGAGCAGTACTTC.

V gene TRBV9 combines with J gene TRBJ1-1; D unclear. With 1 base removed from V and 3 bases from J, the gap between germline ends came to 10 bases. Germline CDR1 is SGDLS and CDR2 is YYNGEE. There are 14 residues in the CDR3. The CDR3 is CASSVSGPHTEAFF. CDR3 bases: TGTGCCAGCAGCGTATCAGGACCCCACACTGAAGCTTTCTTT.

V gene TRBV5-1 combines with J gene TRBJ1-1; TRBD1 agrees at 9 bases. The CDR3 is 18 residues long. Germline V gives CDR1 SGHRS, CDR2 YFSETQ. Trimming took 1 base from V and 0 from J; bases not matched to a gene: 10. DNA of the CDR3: TGCGCCAGCAGCTTGCGAACCCGACAGGGGGGTCTGAACACTGAAGCTTTCTTT. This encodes CASSLRTRQGGLNTEAFF.

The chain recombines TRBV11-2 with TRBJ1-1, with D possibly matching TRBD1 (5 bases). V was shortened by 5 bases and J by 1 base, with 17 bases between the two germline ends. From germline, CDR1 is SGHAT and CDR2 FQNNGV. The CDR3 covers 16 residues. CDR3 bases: TGTGCCAGCAGCGCCCTACCCGGCACAGGGAACACTGAAGCTTTCTTT. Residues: CASSALPGTGNTEAFF.

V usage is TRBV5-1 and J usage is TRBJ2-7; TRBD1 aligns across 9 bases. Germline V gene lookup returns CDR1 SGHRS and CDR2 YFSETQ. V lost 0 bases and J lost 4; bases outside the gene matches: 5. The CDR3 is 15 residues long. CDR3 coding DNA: TGCGCCAGCAGCTTGGAGGTGGGACAGGGTTACGAGCAGTACTTC. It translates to CASSLEVGQGYEQYF.

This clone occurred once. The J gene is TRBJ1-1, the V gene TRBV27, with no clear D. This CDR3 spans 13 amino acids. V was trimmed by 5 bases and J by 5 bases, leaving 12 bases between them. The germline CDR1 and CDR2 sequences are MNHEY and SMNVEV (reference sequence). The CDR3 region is CASSPGEGTEAFF. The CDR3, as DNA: TGTGCCAGCAGTCCCGGAGAAGGTACTGAAGCTTTCTTT.

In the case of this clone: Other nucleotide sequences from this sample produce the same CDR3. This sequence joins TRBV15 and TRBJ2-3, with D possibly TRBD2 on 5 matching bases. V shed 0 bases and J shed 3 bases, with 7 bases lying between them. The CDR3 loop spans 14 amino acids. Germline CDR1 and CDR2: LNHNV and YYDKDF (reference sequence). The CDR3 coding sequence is TGTGCCACCAGCAGAGACAGAGGGACAGATACGCAGTATTTT. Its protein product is CATSRDRGTDTQYF.

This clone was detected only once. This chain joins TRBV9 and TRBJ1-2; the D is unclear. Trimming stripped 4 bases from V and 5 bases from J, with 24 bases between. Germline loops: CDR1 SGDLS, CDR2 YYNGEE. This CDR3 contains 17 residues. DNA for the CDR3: TGTGCCAGCAGCTTGGAAGGACGGGCCCGGCTAGGGTATGGCTACACCTTC. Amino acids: CASSLEGRARLGYGYTF.

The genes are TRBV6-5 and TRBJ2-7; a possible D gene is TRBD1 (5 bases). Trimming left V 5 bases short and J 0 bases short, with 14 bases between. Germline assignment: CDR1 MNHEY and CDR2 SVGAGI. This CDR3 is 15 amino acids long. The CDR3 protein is CASSLTGQSSYEQYF. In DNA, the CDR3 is TGTGCCAGCAGTCTAACAGGCCAGAGCTCCTACGAGCAGTACTTC.

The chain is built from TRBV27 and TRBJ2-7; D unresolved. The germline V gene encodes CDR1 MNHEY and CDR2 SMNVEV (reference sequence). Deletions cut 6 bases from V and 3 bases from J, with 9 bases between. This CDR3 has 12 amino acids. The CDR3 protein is CASRMTGYEQYF. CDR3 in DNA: TGTGCCAGCAGAATGACTGGCTACGAGCAGTACTTC.

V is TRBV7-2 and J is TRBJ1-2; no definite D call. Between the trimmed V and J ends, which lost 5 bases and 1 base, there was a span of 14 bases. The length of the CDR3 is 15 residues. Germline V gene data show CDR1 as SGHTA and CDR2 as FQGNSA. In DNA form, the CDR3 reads TGTGCCAGCAGCCGTCAGAACAGAGATAACTATGGCTACACCTTC. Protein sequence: CASSRQNRDNYGYTF.

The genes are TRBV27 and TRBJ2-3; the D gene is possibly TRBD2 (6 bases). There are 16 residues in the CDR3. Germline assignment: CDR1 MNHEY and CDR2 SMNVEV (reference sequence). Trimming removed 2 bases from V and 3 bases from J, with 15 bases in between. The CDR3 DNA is TGTGCCAGCAGTTTAGTCAGAGCGGGTCCAACAGATACGCAGTATTTT. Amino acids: CASSLVRAGPTDTQYF.

The DNA for the CDR3 is TGTGCCACCAGCAGAGACAGGGTCGGGGAGCTGTTTTTT. Translation: CATSRDRVGELFF. The chain links TRBV15 to TRBJ2-2; D may be TRBD1 (5 bases). V lost 0 bases and J 7 bases, leaving 6 bases between the germline ends. Germline loops: CDR1 LNHNV, CDR2 YYDKDF (reference sequence). The CDR3 consists of 13 residues.